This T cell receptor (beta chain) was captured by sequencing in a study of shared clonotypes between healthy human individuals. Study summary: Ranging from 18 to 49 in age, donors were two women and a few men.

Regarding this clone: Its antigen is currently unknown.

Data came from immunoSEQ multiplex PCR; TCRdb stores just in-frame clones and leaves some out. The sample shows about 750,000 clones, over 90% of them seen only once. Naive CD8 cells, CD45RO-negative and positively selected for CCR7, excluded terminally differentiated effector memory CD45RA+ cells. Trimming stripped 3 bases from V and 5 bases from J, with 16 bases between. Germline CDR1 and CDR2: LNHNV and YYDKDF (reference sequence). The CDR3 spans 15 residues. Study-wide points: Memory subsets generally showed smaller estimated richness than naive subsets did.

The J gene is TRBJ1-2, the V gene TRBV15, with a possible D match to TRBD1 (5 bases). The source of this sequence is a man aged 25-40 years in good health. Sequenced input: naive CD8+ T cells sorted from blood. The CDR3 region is CATSRALSDTYGYTF. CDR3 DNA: TGTGCCACCAGCAGGGCTCTCTCGGACACTTATGGCTACACCTTC. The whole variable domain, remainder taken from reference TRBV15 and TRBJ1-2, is DAMVIQNPRYQVTQFGKPVTLSCSQTLNHNVMYWYQQKSSQAPKLLFHYYDKDFNNEADTPDNFQSRRPNTSFCFLDIRSPGLGDTAMYLCATSRALSDTYGYTFGSGTRLTVV.